The source of this T cell receptor (beta chain) is a study of CD8 T cells in Susac syndrome. Germline CDR1 and CDR2: MNHEY and SMNVEV (reference sequence). The V gene end was trimmed by 9 bases and the J gene end by 6 bases; junction bases not matched to a gene: 8. The CDR3 length is 12 residues. The CD8+ and CD4+ T cells were negatively isolated, with the TEMRA cells enriched by FACS. With random hexamers, reverse transcription was performed on about 0.5 to 1 ug of RNA. TCRdb reprocessed the immunoSEQ multiplex PCR reads via MiXCR and lists one record per CDR3 protein. The sample holds tens of thousands of distinct CDR3 sequences, roughly nine tenths seen once.

Material: CD8+ T cells from PBMCs. The TCR originated in a human donor with multiple sclerosis. The V call is TRBV27, the J call TRBJ2-7; 7 positions agree with TRBD1. In DNA form, the CDR3 reads TGTGCCAGTGGACAGGTAGGGGGCGAGCAGTACTTC. Translating gives CASGQVGGEQYF.